A selection of T cell receptor beta chains follows, all from one sample in a study of CD8+ T cells in alopecia areata. Some clones are missing from TCRdb's copy, which holds only in-frame ones; the method was immunoSEQ multiplex PCR. The sample has 60,000 to 90,000 clones, 66% seen once. This material consisted of CD8+ T cells sorted from blood, taken at week 24, from a patient treated with tofacitinib. The receptor set was obtained from a human donor with alopecia areata. The CDR3 runs from the conserved cysteine through the conserved F or W. Fields, in order: J gene, V gene, D gene, clone size, CDR3 DNA, CDR3 protein. The D gene is left open where the match is weak. Part of the rows lack a size; the others show once, few, many or a class for expanded clones.

j_call: TRBJ2-3
v_call: TRBV4-3
d_call: TRBD2
clone_size: few
cdr3_nt: TGCGCCAGCAGCCAAGACCTCCTCCTAGGGACTAGCGGCACAGATACGCAGTATTTT
cdr3_aa: CASSQDLLLGTSGTDTQYF

j_call: TRBJ1-2
v_call: TRBV29-1
d_call: TRBD1
clone_size: -
cdr3_nt: TGCAGCGTGGGGGGGACAGGGTCTAACTATGGCTACACCTTC
cdr3_aa: CSVGGTGSNYGYTF

j_call: TRBJ2-2
v_call: TRBV4-1
d_call: -
clone_size: -
cdr3_nt: TGCGCCAGCAGCCAAGCTTCCGTGGTGGCCGGGGAGCTGTTTTTT
cdr3_aa: CASSQASVVAGELFF

j_call: TRBJ1-2
v_call: TRBV27
d_call: -
clone_size: few
cdr3_nt: TGTGCCAGCAGTTTATCCGATCCCGGCCTCTATGGCTACACCTTC
cdr3_aa: CASSLSDPGLYGYTF

j_call: TRBJ1-1
v_call: TRBV4-3
d_call: TRBD1
clone_size: once
cdr3_nt: TGCGCCAGCAGCTTCCGGGACAGGGGAAACACTGAAGCTTTCTTT
cdr3_aa: CASSFRDRGNTEAFF

j_call: TRBJ2-2
v_call: TRBV19
d_call: -
clone_size: few
cdr3_nt: TGTGCCAGTAGTCTGGATAGGTGGGTCACCGGGGAGCTGTTTTTT
cdr3_aa: CASSLDRWVTGELFF

j_call: TRBJ2-7
v_call: TRBV4-1
d_call: -
clone_size: -
cdr3_nt: TGCGCCAGCAGCCAAGTTCCAGGGGACTCCTACGAGCAGTACTTC
cdr3_aa: CASSQVPGDSYEQYF

j_call: TRBJ2-5
v_call: TRBV12-5
d_call: -
clone_size: -
cdr3_nt: TGTGCTAGTGCTCTGGGTGAGGACAAGGAGACCCAGTACTTC
cdr3_aa: CASALGEDKETQYF

j_call: TRBJ2-2
v_call: TRBV4-2
d_call: TRBD2
clone_size: -
cdr3_nt: TGTGCCAGCAGCCAAGGTCGGGGGGATTTCGGGGAGCTGTTTTTT
cdr3_aa: CASSQGRGDFGELFF

j_call: TRBJ2-7
v_call: TRBV2
d_call: TRBD2
clone_size: -
cdr3_nt: TGTGCCAGCCTCGGGGGGACCTCCTACGAGCAGTACTTC
cdr3_aa: CASLGGTSYEQYF

j_call: TRBJ2-1
v_call: TRBV29-1
d_call: TRBD2
clone_size: few
cdr3_nt: TGCAGCGTTGTACTAGCGGGGCACAGCTCCTACAATGAGCAGTTCTTC
cdr3_aa: CSVVLAGHSSYNEQFF

j_call: TRBJ1-1
v_call: TRBV6-1
d_call: TRBD1
clone_size: few
cdr3_nt: TGTGCCAGCATCGCACAGGGGGGGGACACTGAAGCTTTCTTT
cdr3_aa: CASIAQGGDTEAFF

j_call: TRBJ2-1
v_call: TRBV29-1
d_call: -
clone_size: few
cdr3_nt: TGCAGCATATGGGACAACCAATACAATGAGCAGTTCTTC
cdr3_aa: CSIWDNQYNEQFF

j_call: TRBJ1-2
v_call: TRBV5-1
d_call: -
clone_size: -
cdr3_nt: TGCGCCAGCAGCCCAAATCAGTCACCCGTGAACTATGGCTACACCTTC
cdr3_aa: CASSPNQSPVNYGYTF

j_call: TRBJ2-3
v_call: TRBV4-1
d_call: -
clone_size: -
cdr3_nt: TGCGCCAGCAGCCAAGGAGTAGCGGGCACAGATACGCAGTATTTT
cdr3_aa: CASSQGVAGTDTQYF

j_call: TRBJ2-7
v_call: TRBV28
d_call: -
clone_size: -
cdr3_nt: TGTGCCAGCAGTTTAGGGGGCGACAGGTACTTC
cdr3_aa: CASSLGGDRYF

j_call: TRBJ2-7
v_call: TRBV11-1
d_call: -
clone_size: -
cdr3_nt: TGTGCCAGCAGTTTGACGGGGGAGCAGTACTTC
cdr3_aa: CASSLTGEQYF

j_call: TRBJ1-1
v_call: TRBV28
d_call: -
clone_size: once
cdr3_nt: TGTGCCAGCAGGTATGGGGGGAACACTGAAGCTTTCTTT
cdr3_aa: CASRYGGNTEAFF

j_call: TRBJ1-2
v_call: TRBV5-4
d_call: -
clone_size: -
cdr3_nt: TGTGCCAGCAGCCGCCCCCAGGAACTCGGAGGCCTTTATGGCTACACCTTC
cdr3_aa: CASSRPQELGGLYGYTF

j_call: TRBJ2-1
v_call: TRBV12-5
d_call: TRBD2
clone_size: -
cdr3_nt: TGTGCTAGTGGTCGAGGCGGGAGTGGTGATGAGCAGTTCTTC
cdr3_aa: CASGRGGSGDEQFF

j_call: TRBJ1-1
v_call: TRBV28
d_call: -
clone_size: -
cdr3_nt: TGTGCCAGCAGTTTTACCTCGTGGAACACTGAAGCTTTCTTT
cdr3_aa: CASSFTSWNTEAFF

j_call: TRBJ1-1
v_call: TRBV4-3
d_call: -
clone_size: -
cdr3_nt: TGCGCCAGCGGAGGGGGGCTTGACACTGAAGCTTTCTTT
cdr3_aa: CASGGGLDTEAFF

j_call: TRBJ2-7
v_call: TRBV9
d_call: -
clone_size: -
cdr3_nt: TGTGCCAGCAGCGTAGCTTTCTGGGAGGACGAGCAGTACTTC
cdr3_aa: CASSVAFWEDEQYF

j_call: TRBJ2-2
v_call: TRBV29-1
d_call: -
clone_size: -
cdr3_nt: TGCAGCGTTGTACCCGGGGCCACCGGGGAGCTGTTTTTT
cdr3_aa: CSVVPGATGELFF

j_call: TRBJ1-2
v_call: TRBV4-3
d_call: -
clone_size: -
cdr3_nt: TGCGCCAGCAGCCAAGCCGCACTGAGCCGGGACGCAAAATGGCGCTACACCTTC
cdr3_aa: CASSQAALSRDAKWRYTF

j_call: TRBJ1-4
v_call: TRBV28
d_call: -
clone_size: -
cdr3_nt: TGTGCCAGCAGTTTAGATACGGCCAGCACTAATGAAAAACTGTTTTTT
cdr3_aa: CASSLDTASTNEKLFF

j_call: TRBJ2-3
v_call: TRBV7-2
d_call: -
clone_size: few
cdr3_nt: TGTGCCAGCAGCTTTGGCGGGGAAAGCACAGATACGCAGTATTTT
cdr3_aa: CASSFGGESTDTQYF

j_call: TRBJ2-7
v_call: TRBV6-4
d_call: TRBD1
clone_size: few
cdr3_nt: TGTGCCAGCAGTGAGGGGACAGGGGGCTACGAGCAGTACTTC
cdr3_aa: CASSEGTGGYEQYF

j_call: TRBJ1-1
v_call: TRBV27
d_call: TRBD1
clone_size: -
cdr3_nt: TGTGCCAGCAGTTTTAACAGGGGTACTGAAGCTTTCTTT
cdr3_aa: CASSFNRGTEAFF

j_call: TRBJ2-5
v_call: TRBV30
d_call: -
clone_size: -
cdr3_nt: TGTGCCTGGAGTGTAGGTCAGGGGTTGGAGACCCAGTACTTC
cdr3_aa: CAWSVGQGLETQYF

j_call: TRBJ2-2
v_call: TRBV5-4
d_call: -
clone_size: -
cdr3_nt: TGTGCCAGCAGGGAGGACTCCGGGGAGCTGTTTTTT
cdr3_aa: CASREDSGELFF

j_call: TRBJ2-3
v_call: TRBV4-1
d_call: -
clone_size: -
cdr3_nt: TGCGCCAGCAGCTCTGCACCTTTCGAAACAGATACGCAGTATTTT
cdr3_aa: CASSSAPFETDTQYF

j_call: TRBJ2-3
v_call: TRBV19
d_call: -
clone_size: -
cdr3_nt: TGTGCCAGTAGTCTGAGCACCGGGAACACAGATACGCAGTATTTT
cdr3_aa: CASSLSTGNTDTQYF

j_call: TRBJ2-7
v_call: TRBV30
d_call: TRBD2
clone_size: -
cdr3_nt: TGTGCCTGGGGCCCTTGGGGAGCGGGAGAGCCGCAAGCCTTC
cdr3_aa: CAWGPWGAGEPQAF

j_call: TRBJ2-7
v_call: TRBV7-9
d_call: -
clone_size: -
cdr3_nt: TGTGCCAGCAGCGAGGCGGGACACAGCTACGAGCAGTACTTC
cdr3_aa: CASSEAGHSYEQYF

j_call: TRBJ2-5
v_call: TRBV4-1
d_call: -
clone_size: -
cdr3_nt: TGCGCCAGCAGCCATGATAGGATGGGGCTCCAAGAGACCCAGTACTTC
cdr3_aa: CASSHDRMGLQETQYF

j_call: TRBJ2-7
v_call: TRBV5-1
d_call: TRBD1
clone_size: -
cdr3_nt: TGCGCCAGCAGCTCGGGACAGGCGAGCTCCTACGAGCAGTACTTC
cdr3_aa: CASSSGQASSYEQYF

j_call: TRBJ2-7
v_call: TRBV2
d_call: -
clone_size: few
cdr3_nt: TGTGCCAGCAGTTTAGGACAGACCTACGAGCAGTACTTC
cdr3_aa: CASSLGQTYEQYF

j_call: TRBJ2-1
v_call: TRBV27
d_call: -
clone_size: -
cdr3_nt: TGTGCCAGCAATTTGGGGAGCTCCTACAATGAGCAGTTCTTC
cdr3_aa: CASNLGSSYNEQFF

j_call: TRBJ2-7
v_call: TRBV7-6
d_call: -
clone_size: -
cdr3_nt: TGTGCCAGCAGCTTACGGACAGTCCCGGACGAGCAGTACTTC
cdr3_aa: CASSLRTVPDEQYF

j_call: TRBJ2-5
v_call: TRBV5-6
d_call: -
clone_size: -
cdr3_nt: TGTGCCAGCAGCGACGGACTTTTATACCAAGAGACCCAGTACTTC
cdr3_aa: CASSDGLLYQETQYF

j_call: TRBJ2-5
v_call: TRBV7-8
d_call: -
clone_size: -
cdr3_nt: TGTGCCAGTTCTAGCGATCAAGAGACCCAGTACTTC
cdr3_aa: CASSSDQETQYF

j_call: TRBJ1-5
v_call: TRBV5-6
d_call: -
clone_size: -
cdr3_nt: TGTGCCAGCAGCTCGGTCGGGGGTGGGAATCAGCCCCAGCATTTT
cdr3_aa: CASSSVGGGNQPQHF

j_call: TRBJ1-6
v_call: TRBV9
d_call: -
clone_size: -
cdr3_nt: TGTGCCAGCAGCGTCGAACACCTTTCACCCCTCCACTTT
cdr3_aa: CASSVEHLSPLHF

j_call: TRBJ2-7
v_call: TRBV7-2
d_call: -
clone_size: once
cdr3_nt: TGTGCCAGCAGCTTAGGGGTGCGAAGGATTGACTACGAGCAGTACTTC
cdr3_aa: CASSLGVRRIDYEQYF

j_call: TRBJ2-7
v_call: TRBV10-3
d_call: -
clone_size: -
cdr3_nt: TGTGCCATCAGTGAAGGGGCCTCCTACGAGCAGTACTTC
cdr3_aa: CAISEGASYEQYF

j_call: TRBJ2-7
v_call: TRBV5-6
d_call: -
clone_size: -
cdr3_nt: TGTGCCAGCAGCTTGCGGCAGGCCTACGAGCAGTACTTC
cdr3_aa: CASSLRQAYEQYF

j_call: TRBJ2-7
v_call: TRBV13
d_call: TRBD2
clone_size: -
cdr3_nt: TGTGCCAGCAGCTCCCGGGAGGACCTCTACGAGCAGTACTTC
cdr3_aa: CASSSREDLYEQYF

j_call: TRBJ2-7
v_call: TRBV5-5
d_call: TRBD1
clone_size: -
cdr3_nt: TGTGCCAGCAGCGTTGGGACAGGGCACTACGAGCAGTACTTC
cdr3_aa: CASSVGTGHYEQYF

j_call: TRBJ1-5
v_call: TRBV5-1
d_call: -
clone_size: -
cdr3_nt: TGCGCCAGCAGCTTGGAAGGAGGGGTGGGACAGCCCCAGCATTTT
cdr3_aa: CASSLEGGVGQPQHF

j_call: TRBJ2-1
v_call: TRBV27
d_call: -
clone_size: -
cdr3_nt: TGTGCCAGCAGTTTTTCGGGGGCGGCTTCCTACAATGAGCAGTTCTTC
cdr3_aa: CASSFSGAASYNEQFF

j_call: TRBJ1-2
v_call: TRBV2
d_call: TRBD1
clone_size: -
cdr3_nt: TGTGCCAGCAGCCCCGGGACAGGGGGCGACTATGGCTACACCTTC
cdr3_aa: CASSPGTGGDYGYTF

j_call: TRBJ1-1
v_call: TRBV4-1
d_call: -
clone_size: -
cdr3_nt: TGCGCCAGCAGCCATAATAGGGGCATTGAAGCTTTCTTT
cdr3_aa: CASSHNRGIEAFF

j_call: TRBJ2-5
v_call: TRBV7-9
d_call: -
clone_size: few
cdr3_nt: TGTGCCAGCAGCTTGTTACCCCAAGAGACCCAGTACTTC
cdr3_aa: CASSLLPQETQYF

j_call: TRBJ2-2
v_call: TRBV19
d_call: TRBD1
clone_size: -
cdr3_nt: TGTGCCAGTAGTAACCTGCCGGGACAGGGGTCAAGCCCAAACACCGGGGAGCTGTTTTTT
cdr3_aa: CASSNLPGQGSSPNTGELFF